One and the same sample provided the 24 T cell receptor beta chains below, sequenced in a study of CD8 T cells in Susac syndrome. Reverse transcription of roughly 0.5 to 1 ug RNA used random hexamers. TCRdb analysed the immunoSEQ multiplex PCR reads with MiXCR anew, one entry per CDR3 protein. The repertoire holds 75,000 to 95,000 distinct CDR3 sequences, 95% seen once, with roughly 0.44% in the top ten. Sample: CD8+ T cells from PBMCs. These receptors were collected from a human donor with Susac syndrome.

This rearrangement joins TRBV5-1 to TRBJ1-1; possibly TRBD1 for D (5 bases). CDR1 SGHRS and CDR2 YFSETQ come from the germline V gene. Trimming left V 5 bases short and J 3 bases short, with 14 bases between. The length of the CDR3 is 14 residues. CDR3 loop: CASRSHQGYTEAFF. DNA of the CDR3: TGCGCCAGCAGATCTCATCAGGGTTACACTGAAGCTTTCTTT.

The chain combines TRBV5-1 with TRBJ1-1; D is perhaps TRBD1 (5 bases). There are 14 residues in the CDR3. V lost 3 bases, J lost 6 bases, and 15 bases lay in between. Germline assignment: CDR1 SGHRS and CDR2 YFSETQ. CDR3 in amino acids: CASSSSGFMAEAFF. In DNA form, the CDR3 reads TGCGCCAGCAGCTCCTCAGGGTTCATGGCTGAAGCTTTCTTT.

This clonotype was seen only a few times. The rearrangement uses TRBV27 and TRBJ2-1, with D hard to call. This CDR3 spans 14 amino acids. Trimming took off 2 bases at V and 1 base at J, with 6 bases between the two ends. Per germline, CDR1 MNHEY and CDR2 SMNVEV (reference sequence). Here the CDR3 DNA reads TGTGCCAGCAGTTTAGGGCAGTCCTACAATGAGCAGTTCTTC. This sequence encodes CASSLGQSYNEQFF.

The rearrangement uses TRBV25-1 and TRBJ2-1; 9 nucleotides line up with TRBD2. This CDR3 is built from 14 residues. The germline V gene has CDR1 MGHDK and CDR2 SYGVNS. The J segment lost 12 bases and the V segment lost 3 bases, leaving 9 bases of the junction unmatched. The CDR3, as DNA: TGTGCCAGCAGTGAGGGGCAGGGACTAGCAGTGCAGTTCTTC. Its protein is CASSEGQGLAVQFF. The variable domain in full, with the rest retrieved from reference TRBV25-1 and TRBJ2-1, is EADIYQTPRYLVIGTGKKITLECSQTMGHDKMYWYQQDPGMELHLIHYSYGVNSTEKGDLSSESTVSRIRTEHFPLTLESARPSHTSQYLCASSEGQGLAVQFFGPGTRLTVL.

This clonotype was detected only a few times. The chain links TRBV5-6 to TRBJ1-2; tentatively, D is TRBD1 (6 bases). The V end was cut by 5 bases, the J end by 4 bases, with 12 bases between. CDR1 and CDR2 from the germline V gene are SGHDT and YYEEEE. The length of the CDR3 is 13 residues. In nucleotides, the CDR3 is TGTGCCAGCAGTTTTGGGGGCGGCTATGGCTACACCTTC. This translates into CASSFGGGYGYTF.

The chain has TRBV20-1 and TRBJ2-1; 10 bases fit TRBD1. The CDR3 sequence is 13 residues long. Germline values: CDR1 DFQATT, CDR2 SNEGSKA (reference sequence). J was trimmed by 4 bases and V by 4 bases; bases with no gene match: 1. The CDR3 coding sequence is TGCAGTGCTATGGACAGGGGGTACAATGAGCAGTTCTTC. Its protein is CSAMDRGYNEQFF.

V usage is TRBV5-1 and J usage is TRBJ2-7; D unclear. Germline CDR1 is SGHRS and CDR2 is YFSETQ. The CDR3 is 12 amino acids. Trimming left V 1 base short and J 6 bases short, with 8 bases between. CDR3 DNA: TGCGCCAGCAGCTTGAATCCCGCCGAGCAGTACTTC. Translated: CASSLNPAEQYF. Looking up the rest from reference TRBV5-1 and TRBJ2-7 gives the full variable domain: KAGVTQTPRYLIKTRGQQVTLSCSPISGHRSVSWYQQTPGQGLQFLFEYFSETQRNKGNFPGRFSGRQFSNSRSEMNVSTLELGDSALYLCASSLNPAEQYFGPGTRLTVT.

The count of this clonotype is one. The chain links TRBV29-1 to TRBJ2-7; D is ambiguous. CDR1 is SQVTM and CDR2 is ANQGSEA in the germline V gene. Trimming removed 0 bases at V and 4 bases at J, with 7 bases between. The CDR3 sequence is 12 residues long. The CDR3 region is CSVEDMGYEQYF. The DNA of the CDR3 is TGCAGCGTTGAAGATATGGGATACGAGCAGTACTTC.

The chain links TRBV3-1 to TRBJ2-5; 8 bases line up with TRBD2. Looked up from germline, CDR1 is LGHDT and CDR2 is YNNKEL (reference sequence). V was clipped by 5 bases and J by 5 bases; unmatched bases: 13. This CDR3 spans 16 amino acids. The CDR3 region is CASSGAGGAGQETQYF. In DNA form, the CDR3 reads TGTGCCAGCAGCGGGGCCGGGGGGGCCGGTCAGGAGACCCAGTACTTC.

This rearrangement joins TRBV28 to TRBJ1-2; D uncertain. Germline values: CDR1 MDHEN, CDR2 SYDVKM. Trimming took off 6 bases at V and 8 bases at J, with 16 bases between the two ends. The CDR3 extends over 13 amino acids. CDR3 bases: TGTGCCAGCAGCTACACAGCCCGCCCGGGCTACACCTTC. Translated, it gives CASSYTARPGYTF.

The chain couples TRBV27 to TRBJ2-7; D is uncertain. Trimming cost V 9 bases and J 2 bases, with 20 bases left between them. The V gene's germline CDR1 is MNHEY and CDR2 SMNVEV (reference sequence). The CDR3 contains 15 residues. DNA for the CDR3: TGTGCCAGTTCCCAGTCCCTGTCAAGCACCTACGAGCAGTACTTC. Protein sequence: CASSQSLSSTYEQYF.

This sequence joins TRBV3-1 and TRBJ2-7, with 8 bases matching TRBD2. CDR3 size: 15 residues. J was trimmed by 0 bases and V by 3 bases; bases with no gene match: 4. Germline CDR1 LGHDT, CDR2 YNNKEL (reference sequence). The CDR3 region has the DNA TGTGCCAGCAGCCACCGACTAGCGAGCTCCTACGAGCAGTACTTC. It translates to CASSHRLASSYEQYF.

The rearrangement links TRBV29-1 to TRBJ2-2; weak D call: TRBD1 (5 bases). V lost 2 bases, J lost 1 base, and 5 bases lay in between. From germline, CDR1 is SQVTM and CDR2 ANQGSEA. The CDR3 sequence is 13 residues long. DNA of the CDR3: TGCAGCGTTGAACAGGGGAACACCGGGGAGCTGTTTTTT. Amino acids: CSVEQGNTGELFF.

This chain connects TRBV9 to TRBJ2-5; TRBD1 matches at 8 bases. The CDR3 sequence is 15 residues long. V lost 0 bases to trimming and J lost 5 bases; unmatched junction nucleotides: 6. Germline V gives CDR1 SGDLS, CDR2 YYNGEE. The CDR3 protein is CASSVGQGARETQYF. In DNA form, the CDR3 reads TGTGCCAGCAGCGTAGGCCAGGGGGCGCGGGAGACCCAGTACTTC.

The chain carries TRBV11-2 and TRBJ2-7; the match to TRBD2 covers 10 bases. V was pared by 7 bases and J by 3 bases, with 15 bases of the junction left unmatched. The CDR3 covers 17 residues. Germline assignment: CDR1 SGHAT and CDR2 FQNNGV. The CDR3 nucleotides are TGTGCCAGCAAAGGCATTCCCAGCGGGAGGGCCCTCTACGAGCAGTACTTC. Translated, it gives CASKGIPSGRALYEQYF.

This chain joins TRBV19 and TRBJ2-7, with D maybe TRBD2 (5 bases). With 5 bases removed from V and 3 bases from J, the gap between germline ends came to 14 bases. The germline V gene encodes CDR1 LNHDA and CDR2 SQIVND (reference sequence). CDR3 size: 14 residues. The CDR3 DNA sequence: TGTGCCAGTAGTTTAGCCGTCGGGGACTACGAGCAGTACTTC. Its translation: CASSLAVGDYEQYF.

The rearrangement uses TRBV15 and TRBJ2-5; D may be TRBD2 (7 bases). This CDR3 contains 16 residues. V lost 3 bases and J lost 4, with 18 bases in between. CDR1 is LNHNV, CDR2 YYDKDF, per germline (reference sequence). The CDR3 sequence: CATSSLEGGEGETQYF. CDR3 DNA sequence: TGTGCCACCAGCAGTCTCGAGGGGGGGGAAGGAGAGACCCAGTACTTC.

The V gene is TRBV12-3 or TRBV12-4, the J gene TRBJ2-7, with 9 bases that match TRBD1. The CDR3 consists of 14 residues. V gave up 7 bases and J gave up 3 bases; unmatched junction bases: 7. The CDR3 reads CASTPGQGVYEQYF. The DNA of the CDR3 is TGTGCCAGCACCCCGGGACAGGGTGTCTACGAGCAGTACTTC.

The rearrangement uses TRBV29-1 and TRBJ2-1, with 10 bases fitting TRBD1. V trimming: 1 base; J trimming: 7 bases; junction bases outside the gene matches: 4. This CDR3 is 14 amino acids long. Germline assignment: CDR1 SQVTM and CDR2 ANQGSEA. CDR3 loop: CSVEADRGRNEQFF. Here the CDR3 DNA reads TGCAGCGTTGAAGCTGACAGGGGGCGGAATGAGCAGTTCTTC.

This clonotype was seen only a few times. The gene calls are TRBV6-1 and TRBJ2-1; D ambiguous. The CDR3 spans 13 residues. Trimming left V 6 bases short and J 8 bases short, with 14 bases between. Per germline, CDR1 MNHNS and CDR2 SASEGT. The CDR3 here is CASSGGPAHEQFF. The CDR3 DNA reads TGTGCCAGCAGCGGCGGCCCGGCCCATGAGCAGTTCTTC.

V is TRBV24-1 and J is TRBJ2-7; the D is unclear. Per the germline V gene, CDR1 is KGHDR and CDR2 is SFDVKD. The V end was cut by 5 bases, the J end by 7 bases, with 11 bases between. There are 12 residues in the CDR3. The CDR3 DNA reads as TGTGCCACCAGTGTCGGGTCTGGAGAGCAGTACTTC. Its translation: CATSVGSGEQYF.

The CDR3 reads CATSRDGRSPSTDTQYF. In DNA form, the CDR3 reads TGTGCCACCAGCAGAGATGGACGGAGTCCTAGCACAGATACGCAGTATTTT. The chain joins TRBV15 to TRBJ2-3; D is ambiguous. CDR1 and CDR2 from the germline V gene are LNHNV and YYDKDF (reference sequence). CDR3 length: 17 residues. Trimming removed 0 bases at V and 0 bases at J, with 13 bases between. Full variable domain (outside the CDR3, taken from reference TRBV15 and TRBJ2-3): DAMVIQNPRYQVTQFGKPVTLSCSQTLNHNVMYWYQQKSSQAPKLLFHYYDKDFNNEADTPDNFQSRRPNTSFCFLDIRSPGLGDTAMYLCATSRDGRSPSTDTQYFGPGTRLTVL.

The J gene is TRBJ1-1, the V gene TRBV30; 9 positions agree with TRBD1. This CDR3 is 15 amino acids long. Germline V gene data show CDR1 as GTSNPN and CDR2 as SVGIG (reference sequence). J gave up 7 bases and V 4 bases, and 13 bases lay outside the gene matches. CDR3 protein: CAWTSDRTGVYEAFF. The CDR3 nucleotides read TGTGCCTGGACTTCCGACCGGACAGGGGTATATGAAGCTTTCTTT.

The rearrangement joins TRBV20-1 to TRBJ2-1; D perhaps matches TRBD1 (5 bases). V dropped 2 bases and J dropped 2 bases, with 13 bases sitting between them. The CDR3 is made up of 15 amino acids. The germline V gene has CDR1 DFQATT and CDR2 SNEGSKA (reference sequence). Written as DNA, the CDR3 is TGCAGTGCTAGATGGCGCGACAGCACCTACAATGAGCAGTTCTTC. This translates into CSARWRDSTYNEQFF.